One T cell receptor (beta chain) is described in this entry. The antigen remains undetermined. These data originate in a study of identical twins. Study results and caveats: Cross-sectional statistical analysis was relied on for the conclusions, without the same donors being followed. For cord blood, abundant beta clonotypes had fewer insertions, unlike memory repertoires, which showed none. Weaker excess sharing between twins was seen in beta out-of-frame sequences.

It was template switching that added a universal primer site, and there were unique molecular identifiers on the cDNA. Each CDR3 protein gets one entry after TCRdb re-called the 5' RACE reads with MiXCR. The data show approximately 680,000 distinct CDR3 sequences, roughly 6.6% seen once. This CDR3 spans 16 amino acids. CDR1 is SGHVS and CDR2 is FQNEAQ in the germline V gene. Trimming pared 3 bases from V and 3 bases from J, leaving 12 bases between. The same specimen was also included in a second study, on yellow fever vaccine responses in identical twins.

The chain has TRBV7-8 and TRBJ1-6; D possibly corresponds to TRBD1 (5 bases). Sequenced sample: PBMCs. This clonotype was obtained from a woman aged 18-29 years in good health. CDR3 in DNA: TGTGCCAGCAGCTTCGGGACGACCTTCTATAATTCACCCCTCCACTTT. It encodes CASSFGTTFYNSPLHF.